These T cell receptor beta chains were read from a single sample in a study of blood T cell repertoires in COVID-19. Some clones are missing from TCRdb's copy, which holds only in-frame ones; the method was immunoSEQ multiplex PCR. Of roughly 75,000 clones listed, around 74% are singletons. Sequencing used peripheral blood. The receptors were sampled from a human donor with acute or convalescent COVID-19. The donor label of this sample is uncertain. The CDR3 runs from the conserved cysteine through the conserved F or W. D genes are given only for firm matches. The size entry is marked missing in some rows and otherwise reads once, few, many or a size class.

length,size,V,D,J,DNA,CDR3
13,.,TRBV28,TRBD1,TRBJ2-7,TGTGCCAGCAGGGCCGACAGGGTCAACGAGCAGTACTTC,CASRADRVNEQYF
16,.,TRBV5-1,TRBD1,TRBJ1-1,TGCGCCAGCAGCCTAGGGACAGGGATACTGAACACTGAAGCTTTCTTT,CASSLGTGILNTEAFF
15,.,TRBV7-6,TRBD2,TRBJ2-7,TGTGCCAGCAATCCAATTTCTGGGACTAGCGGTGAGCAGTACTTC,CASNPISGTSGEQYF
16,.,TRBV11-2,.,TRBJ1-3,TGTGCCAGCAGCCCCGGAGGCTACAACTCTGGAAACACCATATATTTT,CASSPGGYNSGNTIYF
11,.,TRBV5-1,.,TRBJ2-1,TGCGCCAGCAGCCGCACAGGGGAGCAGTTCTTC,CASSRTGEQFF
13,.,TRBV6-5,.,TRBJ2-3,TGTGCCAGCAGGGGGCCGTCCTCGGATACGCAGTATTTT,CASRGPSSDTQYF
17,.,TRBV10-3,TRBD2,TRBJ2-3,TGTGCCATCAGGCCGGGACTAGCGGGAGGTAGATCAGATACGCAGTATTTT,CAIRPGLAGGRSDTQYF
13,few,TRBV14,.,TRBJ1-2,TGTGCCAGCAGCCCCGACACCAGCTATGGCTACACCTTC,CASSPDTSYGYTF
16,.,TRBV18,.,TRBJ2-5,TGTGCCAGCTCACCACTAGCGCTCCCCTACCAAGAGACCCAGTACTTC,CASSPLALPYQETQYF
14,.,TRBV28,.,TRBJ2-3,TGTGCCAGCAGTTTGGAACAGGGAGCAGATACGCAGTATTTT,CASSLEQGADTQYF
20,few,TRBV9,TRBD2,TRBJ2-3,TGTGCCAGCAGCGTTACCGGGGCCGGGACTAGCGGGAGGACCACAGATACGCAGTATTTT,CASSVTGAGTSGRTTDTQYF
14,.,TRBV14,TRBD1,TRBJ1-1,TGTGCCAGCAGCCATGGCGGACAGGGAAGGGAAGCTTTCTTT,CASSHGGQGREAFF